Presented here are 29 T cell receptor beta chains from one specimen sequenced in a study of radiation and T cells in renal cell carcinoma. Repertoires were generated with immunoSEQ multiplex PCR, while TCRdb's copy carries only in-frame clones and drops some. Of over 45,000 clones in the sample, around 72% are singletons; the top ten hold roughly 8%. Stated time point: baseline pretreatment blood. Treatment meaning: 15 Gy SBRT to primary tumor, nephrectomy 4 weeks later. The source was blood, collected from a patient whose treatment included radiotherapy and nephrectomy. These receptors were taken from a man aged 55 to 70 with renal cell carcinoma.

V is TRBV28 and J is TRBJ1-5; the D gene is possibly TRBD1 (5 bases). The CDR3 length is 12 residues. The germline V gene has CDR1 MDHEN and CDR2 SYDVKM. Trimming took off 6 bases at V and 3 bases at J, with 6 bases between the two ends. In nucleotides, the CDR3 is TGTGCCAGCAGACAGGTCAATCAGCCCCAGCATTTT. Its translation is CASRQVNQPQHF.

This clone was picked up one time. The chain combines TRBV5-1 with TRBJ1-2; 9 nucleotides agree with TRBD1. Losses at the gene ends were 4 bases for V and 5 bases for J; bases not matched to a gene: 6. CDR3 size: 14 residues. Looked up from germline, CDR1 is SGHRS and CDR2 is YFSETQ. CDR3: CASSTLQGAYGYTF. The CDR3 coding sequence is TGCGCCAGCAGCACCCTACAGGGGGCGTATGGCTACACCTTC.

The chain couples TRBV7-2 to TRBJ1-4; D unresolved. The CDR3 consists of 13 residues. The germline CDR1 and CDR2 sequences are SGHTA and FQGNSA. Trimming shortened V by 6 bases and J by 7 bases, and 12 bases separated the two germline ends. In nucleotides, the CDR3 is TGTGCCAGCAGACCCCCGGGTACTGAAAAACTGTTTTTT. It is translated as CASRPPGTEKLFF.

The chain joins TRBV14 to TRBJ1-2, with 8 nucleotides matching TRBD1. The germline V gene encodes CDR1 SGHDN and CDR2 FVKESK. The V and J ends lost 5 bases and 3 bases, in that order; junction bases with no gene match: 8. The CDR3 contains 15 residues. The CDR3 DNA reads TGTGCCAGCAGCGCTCGACAGGGGTGGTACTATGGCTACACCTTC. Translating it yields CASSARQGWYYGYTF.

The chain joins TRBV5-4 to TRBJ1-2; D is undetermined. Germline V gives CDR1 SGHNT, CDR2 YYREEE (reference sequence). Trimming removed 0 bases from V and 4 bases from J, with 13 bases in between. This CDR3 spans 15 amino acids. CDR3 DNA sequence: TGTGCCAGCAGCTTGGATATTATGGCCCCCTATGGCTACACCTTC. Translated, it gives CASSLDIMAPYGYTF.

The chain couples TRBV5-1 to TRBJ2-2; tentative D call: TRBD2 (5 bases). The length of the CDR3 is 14 residues. Trimming removed 5 bases from V and 4 bases from J, with 12 bases in between. CDR1 SGHRS and CDR2 YFSETQ come from the germline V gene. This CDR3 is CASSEGGGTGELFF. The CDR3 bases are TGCGCCAGCAGTGAGGGTGGTGGCACCGGGGAGCTGTTTTTT.

This clone turned up a few times. The chain couples TRBV25-1 to TRBJ2-1; 7 bases line up with TRBD1. The length of the CDR3 is 14 residues. Germline lookup yields CDR1 MGHDK and CDR2 SYGVNS. V dropped 5 bases and J dropped 6; count of bases not matched to a gene: 7. The CDR3, as DNA: TGTGCCAGCAGTCTAACAGGGGTCGGCAATGAGCAGTTCTTC. Translating it yields CASSLTGVGNEQFF.

Remarks on this clone: This likely came from a read error, as a far larger clone is one base away. The DNA for the CDR3 is TGTGCCAGCAGCGAGATACAGGGGGCTAGGAAGACCCAGTACTTC. Its translation: CASSEIQGARKTQYF. V gene TRBV7-9 combines with J gene TRBJ2-5, with 9 bases lining up with TRBD1. The CDR3 has 15 residues. After removal of 5 bases from V and 6 bases from J, the junction contained 10 bases not matched to a gene. Germline V gene lookup returns CDR1 SEHNR and CDR2 FQNEAQ (reference sequence).

The chain carries TRBV7-8 and TRBJ2-7; D is possibly TRBD1 or TRBD2 (5 bases each). Germline assignment: CDR1 SGHVS and CDR2 FQNEAQ. Trimming removed 6 bases from V and 0 bases from J, with 18 bases in between. CDR3 length: 16 residues. CDR3 protein: CASRPTGTAISYEQYV. The CDR3 DNA is TGTGCCAGCAGACCGACTGGGACGGCGATCTCCTACGAGCAGTACGTC.

CDR3 sequence: CASTAQSGVNAFF. CDR3 in DNA: TGTGCCAGCACCGCACAATCAGGAGTTAATGCTTTCTTT. The rearrangement uses TRBV11-3 and TRBJ1-1; no clear D. CDR1 is SGHNT and CDR2 is YENEEA in the germline V gene. Deletions cut 7 bases from V and 11 bases from J, with 20 bases between. CDR3 length: 13 amino acids.

The chain combines TRBV7-2 with TRBJ2-5, with D possibly TRBD2 on 6 matching bases. The CDR3 totals 14 residues. Germline V gene lookup returns CDR1 SGHTA and CDR2 FQGNSA. V was pared by 3 bases and J by 2 bases, with 10 bases between. The CDR3 reads CASSLAGSQETQYF. CDR3 DNA sequence: TGTGCCAGCAGCTTGGCGGGATCTCAAGAGACCCAGTACTTC.

This chain joins TRBV30 and TRBJ2-1, with D perhaps matching TRBD1 (6 bases). The CDR3 loop spans 16 amino acids. V lost 0 bases, J lost 4 bases, and 16 bases lay in between. Germline assignment: CDR1 GTSNPN and CDR2 SVGIG (reference sequence). The CDR3 sequence is CAWSVGTGTPYNEQFF. The CDR3 bases are TGTGCCTGGAGTGTAGGAACAGGGACACCATACAATGAGCAGTTCTTC. The full variable domain, with the rest looked up from reference TRBV30 and TRBJ2-1, is SQTIHQWPATLVQPVGSPLSLECTVEGTSNPNLYWYRQAAGRGLQLLFYSVGIGQISSEVPQNLSASRPQDRQFILSSKKLLLSDSGFYLCAWSVGTGTPYNEQFFGPGTRLTVL.

This chain uses TRBV19 with TRBJ1-5; D remains unclear. This CDR3 is 14 amino acids long. The ends were cut back, 4 bases at V and 5 bases at J, with 12 bases in the middle. Germline CDR1 reads LNHDA; CDR2 reads SQIVND (reference sequence). This CDR3 is CASSKTTNYQPQHF. The CDR3 DNA reads TGTGCCAGTAGTAAAACCACAAACTATCAGCCCCAGCATTTT.

In its sample, this clone ranks as medium-sized (0.01 to 0.1%). The chain couples TRBV4-3 to TRBJ1-2; D might be TRBD1 (6 bases). Trimming removed 0 bases at V and 4 bases at J, with 15 bases between. This CDR3 contains 16 residues. Germline-derived CDR1 and CDR2 are LGHNA and YSLEER. The CDR3 spells CASSQDRGRGFYGYTF. In nucleotides, the CDR3 is TGCGCCAGCAGCCAAGATAGGGGCAGGGGTTTCTATGGCTACACCTTC.

This clone has a single count. The CDR3: CASSFNTGRRGYTF. Written as DNA, the CDR3 is TGTGCCAGCAGCTTTAACACAGGGAGGAGAGGCTACACCTTC. The J gene is TRBJ1-2, the V gene TRBV11-3; possible D gene TRBD1, 6 bases. The CDR3 runs 14 residues. Per germline, CDR1 SGHNT and CDR2 YENEEA. V was trimmed by 3 bases and J by 8 bases, leaving 16 bases between them.

A few counts support this clone. The rearrangement joins TRBV19 to TRBJ1-1, with 8 bases fitting TRBD1. J gave up 7 bases and V 4 bases, and 14 bases lay outside the gene matches. Germline-derived CDR1 and CDR2 are LNHDA and SQIVND (reference sequence). The CDR3 is 16 residues long. The CDR3 loop reads CASSTIGQGKGDEAFF. CDR3 sequence (DNA): TGTGCCAGTAGTACCATCGGACAGGGAAAAGGGGATGAAGCTTTCTTT. The full variable domain, rest sourced from reference TRBV19 and TRBJ1-1, is DGGITQSPKYLFRKEGQNVTLSCEQNLNHDAMYWYRQDPGQGLRLIYYSQIVNDFQKGDIAEGYSVSREKKESFPLTVTSAQKNPTAFYLCASSTIGQGKGDEAFFGQGTRLTVV.

The chain recombines TRBV7-2 with TRBJ2-3; D is uncertain. Trimming removed 5 bases from V and 4 bases from J, with 10 bases in between. The CDR3 spans 13 residues. In germline, CDR1 is SGHTA, CDR2 FQGNSA. CDR3 amino acids: CASSLSMSDTQYF. In DNA form, the CDR3 reads TGTGCCAGCAGCCTTTCCATGTCAGATACGCAGTATTTT.

This chain links TRBV28 with TRBJ1-6; D ambiguous. The CDR3 sequence is 14 residues long. Germline V gene sequence: CDR1 MDHEN, CDR2 SYDVKM. V was shortened by 6 bases and J by 8 bases, with 14 bases between the two germline ends. The CDR3 DNA reads TGTGCCAGCAGCCCCCCCACCGCAGATTCACCCCTCCACTTT. As protein: CASSPPTADSPLHF.

The chain has TRBV19 and TRBJ2-3; no clear D gene. The germline V gene encodes CDR1 LNHDA and CDR2 SQIVND (reference sequence). The CDR3 extends over 11 amino acids. V was cut by 6 bases and J by 2 bases, with 3 bases left in between. Here the CDR3 reads CASSFTDTQYF. In nucleotides, the CDR3 is TGTGCCAGTAGCTTCACAGATACGCAGTATTTT. The entire variable domain, with the rest obtained from reference TRBV19 and TRBJ2-3, is as follows: DGGITQSPKYLFRKEGQNVTLSCEQNLNHDAMYWYRQDPGQGLRLIYYSQIVNDFQKGDIAEGYSVSREKKESFPLTVTSAQKNPTAFYLCASSFTDTQYFGPGTRLTVL.

The rearrangement links TRBV19 to TRBJ2-1; no firm D call. The CDR3 loop spans 15 amino acids. Trimming pared 0 bases from V and 1 base from J, leaving 7 bases between. Germline V CDR1 and CDR2: LNHDA, SQIVND (reference sequence). In DNA form, the CDR3 reads TGTGCCAGTAGTATAGAGTGGAATTCCTACAATGAGCAGTTCTTC. It is translated as CASSIEWNSYNEQFF.

This clone has a handful of counts. The genes are TRBV6-1 and TRBJ1-1; tentatively, D is TRBD1 (6 bases). The CDR3 length is 15 residues. CDR1 is MNHNS and CDR2 is SASEGT in the germline V gene. Trimming left V 2 bases short and J 1 base short, with 11 bases between. The chain's CDR3 is CASSELDRSNTEAFF. For the CDR3, the DNA is TGTGCCAGCAGTGAATTGGACAGATCGAACACTGAAGCTTTCTTT.

The chain employs TRBV18 and TRBJ2-3, with TRBD2 matching over 10 bases. This CDR3 region has 17 residues. CDR1 KGHSH and CDR2 LQKENI come from the germline V gene. With V trimmed by 0 bases and J by 2 bases, 5 bases remained unmatched. The CDR3 sequence is CASSPPGAGGFTDTQYF. CDR3 DNA sequence: TGTGCCAGCTCACCACCGGGAGCGGGGGGGTTCACAGATACGCAGTATTTT.

CDR3 amino acids: CASSLRTENYEQYF. CDR3 DNA sequence: TGCGCCAGCAGCCTCCGGACGGAAAACTACGAGCAGTACTTC. This chain uses TRBV4-1 with TRBJ2-7, with D unresolved. In germline, CDR1 is MGHRA, CDR2 YSYEKL. The length of the CDR3 is 14 residues. The ends were cut back, 4 bases at V and 3 bases at J, with 13 bases in the middle.

This sequence joins TRBV11-1 and TRBJ2-3; 7 bases agree with TRBD2. The V gene end was trimmed by 5 bases and the J gene end by 4 bases; junction bases not matched to a gene: 12. The CDR3 runs 16 residues. Germline V gives CDR1 SGHAT, CDR2 FQDESV (reference sequence). CDR3 DNA: TGTGCCAGCAGCCCAGGGACTACGGGAGCCCCAGATACGCAGTATTTT. Amino acid sequence: CASSPGTTGAPDTQYF.

The chain links TRBV6-5 to TRBJ1-1; 11 nucleotides match TRBD1. This CDR3 spans 15 amino acids. CDR1 and CDR2 from the germline V gene are MNHEY and SVGAGI. V dropped 3 bases and J dropped 4; count of bases not matched to a gene: 4. CDR3 in DNA: TGTGCCAGCAGTTATTTAGGACAGGGGGCCACTGAAGCTTTCTTT. Translation: CASSYLGQGATEAFF.

This chain links TRBV28 with TRBJ2-3, with D possibly called TRBD1 or TRBD2 (5 bases each). Germline V gene data show CDR1 as MDHEN and CDR2 as SYDVKM. The CDR3 extends over 13 amino acids. V lost 3 bases and J 10 bases, leaving 14 bases between the germline ends. CDR3: CASSFGTGTSQYF. In DNA, the CDR3 is TGTGCCAGCAGTTTCGGCACCGGGACCTCGCAGTATTTT.

The V call is TRBV13, the J call TRBJ2-5; D is uncertain. The DNA end is a closer match to TRBJ2-7, so the J assignment may be wrong. The CDR3 consists of 13 residues. CDR1 is PRHDT, CDR2 FYEKMQ, per germline (reference sequence). The CDR3 sequence: CASSLAGEYEQYF. CDR3 nucleotides: TGTGCCAGCAGCTTAGCCGGAGAATACGAGCAGTACTTC.

The rearrangement uses TRBV10-1 and TRBJ2-1; 10 nucleotides agree with TRBD2. J lost 4 bases, V lost 9 bases, and 9 bases had no gene match. This CDR3 spans 15 amino acids. The germline V gene encodes CDR1 WNHNN and CDR2 SYGVQD (reference sequence). As DNA, the CDR3 is TGCGCCAGTCAAAGCGGGGGGGCTGGGTACAATGAGCAGTTCTTC. It is translated as CASQSGGAGYNEQFF.

The V gene is TRBV6-5, the J gene TRBJ2-7; 11 nucleotides match TRBD2. The V gene's germline CDR1 is MNHEY and CDR2 SVGAGI. The CDR3 totals 14 residues. After removal of 4 bases from V and 5 bases from J, the junction contained 4 bases not matched to a gene. The CDR3 spells CASSSTSGADEQYV. The CDR3 DNA is TGTGCCAGCAGTTCGACTAGCGGGGCCGACGAGCAGTACGTC.